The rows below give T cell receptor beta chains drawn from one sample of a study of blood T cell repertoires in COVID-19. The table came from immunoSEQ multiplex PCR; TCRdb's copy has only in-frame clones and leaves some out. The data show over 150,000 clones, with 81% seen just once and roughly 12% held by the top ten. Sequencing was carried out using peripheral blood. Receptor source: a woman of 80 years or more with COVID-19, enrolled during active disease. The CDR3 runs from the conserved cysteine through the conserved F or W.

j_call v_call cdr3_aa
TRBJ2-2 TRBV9 CASSVGPGRRTGELFF
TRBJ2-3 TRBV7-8 CASGIAGLTDTQYF
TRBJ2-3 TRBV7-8 CASSFSGGLFADTQYF
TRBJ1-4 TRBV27 CASSPRGREKLFF
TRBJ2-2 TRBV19 CASTYVGELFF
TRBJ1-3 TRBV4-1 CASSQVSGPDTIYF
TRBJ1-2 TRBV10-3 CAISESRVHAGYTF
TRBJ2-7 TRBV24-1 CATPRQGARSYEQYF
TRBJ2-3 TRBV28 CASSLGPAGDYTQYF
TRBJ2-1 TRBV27 CASSLSFTQINEQFF
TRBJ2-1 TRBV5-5 CASSRGFDEQFF
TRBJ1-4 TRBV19 CASRTTGRGEKLFF
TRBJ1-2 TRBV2 CASSTGGFHGYTF
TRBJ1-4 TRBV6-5 CASSSGQGGEKLFF
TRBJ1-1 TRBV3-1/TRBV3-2 CASSHTGIGDTEAFF
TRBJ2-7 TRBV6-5 CASSPSQGSYEQYF
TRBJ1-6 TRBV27 CASRPERVGRNSPLHF
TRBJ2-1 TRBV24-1 CATSDSTGLAGGRTYNEQFF
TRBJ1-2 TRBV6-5 CASRAPGRAYGYTF
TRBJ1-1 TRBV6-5 CASSYGTENTEAFF
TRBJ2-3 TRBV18 CASSASLAGAGDTQYF
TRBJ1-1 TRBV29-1 CSVEPFTGDNTEAFF
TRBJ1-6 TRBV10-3 CAINNGYNSPLHF
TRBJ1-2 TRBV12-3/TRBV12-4 CASSPTGSYGYTF
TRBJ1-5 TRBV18 CASSPPGLGLNQPQHF
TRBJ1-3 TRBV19 CASNQPGGRNTIYF
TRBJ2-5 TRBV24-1 CATSDPHESETQYF
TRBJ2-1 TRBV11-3 CASSSQGPYNEQFF
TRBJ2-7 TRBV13 CASSLGKGVYEQYF
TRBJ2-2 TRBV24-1 CATSPRETGELFF
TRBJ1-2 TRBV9 CASSVDSQPNYGYTF
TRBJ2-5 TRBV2 CASSSLARSETQYF